These 28 T cell receptor beta chains came from one sample sequenced in a study of cytotoxic CD8 clonotypes in ibrutinib-treated CLL. Assay: immunoSEQ multiplex PCR; the TCRdb copy retains only in-frame clones and omits some. The data contain around 40,000 clones, around 70% of them singletons. Here the sequenced sample was PBMCs, taken at disease progression, from a patient treated with ibrutinib. The receptors originated from a human donor with chronic lymphocytic leukemia.

The gene calls are TRBV4-1 and TRBJ1-1; 9 nucleotides agree with TRBD1. Germline V lookup: CDR1 MGHRA, CDR2 YSYEKL. The CDR3 runs 15 residues. V gave up 0 bases and J gave up 8 bases; unmatched junction bases: 7. The CDR3 loop reads CASSQDRDRVFEAFF. The CDR3 region has the DNA TGCGCCAGCAGCCAAGACCGGGACAGGGTCTTCGAAGCTTTCTTT.

V is TRBV27 and J is TRBJ2-7, with a weak D call TRBD1 (6 bases). The V gene's germline CDR1 is MNHEY and CDR2 SMNVEV (reference sequence). V was cut by 6 bases and J by 4 bases, with 13 bases left in between. This CDR3 contains 13 residues. CDR3 sequence: CASSRGGVYEQYF. The CDR3 DNA follows: TGTGCCAGCAGCCGAGGGGGTGTATACGAGCAGTACTTC.

The chain uses TRBV5-4 and TRBJ2-3, with 7 positions matching TRBD2. Germline CDR1 reads SGHNT; CDR2 reads YYREEE (reference sequence). The V and J ends lost 0 bases and 3 bases, in that order; junction bases with no gene match: 1. The CDR3 spans 14 residues. Here the CDR3 DNA reads TGTGCCAGCAGCTTGGAGCGGGAAACAGATACGCAGTATTTT. This encodes CASSLERETDTQYF.

In its sample, this clone was seen a few times. The DNA for the CDR3 is TGTGCCAGCAGCTGGGACGTCCGCATAGATACGCAGTATTTT. Amino acid sequence: CASSWDVRIDTQYF. The chain uses TRBV6-1 and TRBJ2-3, with D tentatively TRBD1 or TRBD2 (5 bases each). Per the germline V gene, CDR1 is MNHNS and CDR2 is SASEGT. Trimming removed 6 bases from V and 5 bases from J, with 15 bases in between. This CDR3 spans 14 amino acids.

The chain couples TRBV11-2 to TRBJ2-5, with TRBD2 identical over 14 bases. J was trimmed by 2 bases and V by 1 base; bases with no gene match: 0. This CDR3 spans 16 amino acids. Germline assignment: CDR1 SGHAT and CDR2 FQNNGV. The CDR3 sequence is CASSLGLAGGQETQYF. CDR3 coding DNA: TGTGCCAGCAGCTTAGGACTAGCGGGGGGGCAAGAGACCCAGTACTTC.

V is TRBV19 and J is TRBJ2-7; 10 bases align to TRBD1. The trim removed 4 bases at V and 5 bases at J, leaving 5 bases unmatched. Germline loops: CDR1 LNHDA, CDR2 SQIVND (reference sequence). The CDR3 has 14 residues. The CDR3 nucleotides are TGTGCCAGTAGTACATGGACAGGGGGAAACGAGCAGTACTTC. Protein sequence: CASSTWTGGNEQYF.

The table lists this clone with a few counts. The chain is built from TRBV18 and TRBJ2-4; 8 nucleotides agree with TRBD1. The CDR3 sequence is 16 residues long. Germline V lookup: CDR1 KGHSH, CDR2 LQKENI. Unmatched junction bases numbered 9, after V lost 0 bases and J lost 8 bases. The CDR3 spells CASSPPQGAGLDIQYF. CDR3 bases: TGTGCCAGCTCACCACCGCAGGGGGCTGGATTGGACATTCAGTACTTC. The variable domain in full, with the rest retrieved from reference TRBV18 and TRBJ2-4, is NAGVMQNPRHLVRRRGQEARLRCSPMKGHSHVYWYRQLPEEGLKFMVYLQKENIIDESGMPKERFSAEFPKEGPSILRIQQVVRGDSAAYFCASSPPQGAGLDIQYFGAGTRLSVL.

The genes are TRBV7-8 and TRBJ2-1; 10 bases align to TRBD1. There are 16 residues in the CDR3. Germline V gene data show CDR1 as SGHVS and CDR2 as FQNEAQ. The trim removed 4 bases at V and 1 base at J, leaving 4 bases unmatched. The CDR3 bases are TGTGCCAGCAGCTCCAGGACAGGGGGGTCCTACAATGAGCAGTTCTTC. Its protein is CASSSRTGGSYNEQFF. The variable domain in full, with the rest retrieved from reference TRBV7-8 and TRBJ2-1, is GAGVSQSPRYKVAKRGQDVALRCDPISGHVSLFWYQQALGQGPEFLTYFQNEAQLDKSGLPSDRFFAERPEGSVSTLKIQRTQQEDSAVYLCASSSRTGGSYNEQFFGPGTRLTVL.

This rearrangement joins TRBV5-6 to TRBJ1-2; 12 nucleotides line up with TRBD1. The CDR3 is 14 residues long. The V and J ends lost 5 bases and 8 bases, in that order; junction bases with no gene match: 7. Germline values: CDR1 SGHDT, CDR2 YYEEEE. DNA for the CDR3: TGTGCCAGCAGTTGGGACAGGGGGCGCGGAGGCTACACCTTC. Translating it yields CASSWDRGRGGYTF.

V usage is TRBV14 and J usage is TRBJ2-2, with 9 bases fitting TRBD2. Unmatched junction bases numbered 1, after V lost 4 bases and J lost 4 bases. Germline CDR1 SGHDN, CDR2 FVKESK. This CDR3 is 14 amino acids long. This CDR3 is CASSLLAGTGELFF. DNA of the CDR3: TGTGCCAGCAGCCTACTAGCGGGCACCGGGGAGCTGTTTTTT.

This clone was observed a single time. The chain carries TRBV19 and TRBJ2-7; D is perhaps TRBD1 (5 bases). Germline CDR1 is LNHDA and CDR2 is SQIVND (reference sequence). With 4 bases removed from V and 4 bases from J, the gap between germline ends came to 11 bases. This CDR3 spans 13 amino acids. Written as DNA, the CDR3 is TGTGCCAGTAGTAACCAGGGCGGTTACGAGCAGTACTTC. Its protein is CASSNQGGYEQYF.

The genes are TRBV25-1 and TRBJ2-4; no clear D gene. In germline, CDR1 is MGHDK, CDR2 SYGVNS. V was pared by 10 bases and J by 0 bases, with 16 bases between. The CDR3 contains 15 residues. The CDR3 coding sequence is TGTGCCACTTCGAGTGGAACTGGAGCCAAAAACATTCAGTACTTC. Translated: CATSSGTGAKNIQYF.

CDR3 amino acids: CASSIDRAYTEAFF. CDR3 bases: TGTGCCAGTAGTATAGATCGGGCCTACACTGAAGCTTTCTTT. This chain connects TRBV19 to TRBJ1-1; D gene ambiguous. The CDR3 covers 14 residues. Germline loops: CDR1 LNHDA, CDR2 SQIVND (reference sequence). V lost 0 bases and J lost 3, with 8 bases in between.

J is TRBJ2-4 and V is TRBV15; TRBD1 matches at 7 bases. V trimming: 2 bases; J trimming: 1 base; junction bases outside the gene matches: 2. The CDR3 runs to 15 residues. Germline assignment: CDR1 LNHNV and CDR2 YYDKDF (reference sequence). CDR3 sequence reads: CATSRSTGAKNIQYF. The CDR3 DNA reads TGTGCCACCAGCAGATCGACAGGGGCCAAAAACATTCAGTACTTC.

The gene calls are TRBV6-5 and TRBJ1-1, with a tentative D call TRBD1 (6 bases). The CDR3 length is 13 residues. V shed 4 bases and J shed 8 bases, with 14 bases lying between them. Germline CDR1 is MNHEY and CDR2 is SVGAGI. In DNA, the CDR3 is TGTGCCAGCAGTTTGAATACCGGGACAGAAGCTTTCTTT. Residues: CASSLNTGTEAFF.

The chain carries TRBV28 and TRBJ1-1; no clear D. The CDR3 loop spans 16 amino acids. The V end was cut by 3 bases, the J end by 0 bases, with 14 bases between. Germline loops: CDR1 MDHEN, CDR2 SYDVKM. The CDR3 bases are TGTGCCAGCAGTTTGTTGGGAACCCGTATGAACACTGAAGCTTTCTTT. It encodes CASSLLGTRMNTEAFF. The full variable domain, with the rest looked up from reference TRBV28 and TRBJ1-1, is DVKVTQSSRYLVKRTGEKVFLECVQDMDHENMFWYRQDPGLGLRLIYFSYDVKMKEKGDIPEGYSVSREKKERFSLILESASTNQTSMYLCASSLLGTRMNTEAFFGQGTRLTVV.

This chain links TRBV28 with TRBJ1-1; D not resolved. From germline, CDR1 is MDHEN and CDR2 SYDVKM. The CDR3 loop spans 15 amino acids. Trimming removed 3 bases at V and 4 bases at J, with 15 bases between. Written as DNA, the CDR3 is TGTGCCAGCAGTTTCCCGTGGAGGGTTCGCACTGAAGCTTTCTTT. It encodes CASSFPWRVRTEAFF.

In DNA, the CDR3 is TGTGCCAGCACCGCAGGCGGTAAGGGGCCCCAGCATTTT. This encodes CASTAGGKGPQHF. The J gene is TRBJ1-5, the V gene TRBV28; D is undetermined. V lost 7 bases and J 9 bases, leaving 16 bases between the germline ends. Looked up from germline, CDR1 is MDHEN and CDR2 is SYDVKM. This CDR3 has 13 amino acids.

This chain uses TRBV4-1 with TRBJ1-2; maybe TRBD1 (6 bases). V was trimmed by 5 bases and J by 4 bases, leaving 14 bases between them. Germline CDR1 reads MGHRA; CDR2 reads YSYEKL. The CDR3 length is 14 residues. The CDR3 is CASSAWGAGYGYTF. CDR3 coding DNA: TGCGCCAGCAGCGCCTGGGGGGCAGGCTATGGCTACACCTTC.

This chain uses TRBV25-1 with TRBJ2-3; 11 positions match TRBD2. The germline gives CDR1 MGHDK, CDR2 SYGVNS. This CDR3 has 15 amino acids. J was trimmed by 3 bases and V by 6 bases; bases with no gene match: 5. The CDR3 DNA reads as TGTGCCAGCAGCGGGACTAGCGGAGCTACAGATACGCAGTATTTT. Protein: CASSGTSGATDTQYF.

The chain employs TRBV5-1 and TRBJ2-7; D is perhaps TRBD1 (5 bases). The CDR3 runs 15 residues. Germline CDR1 is SGHRS and CDR2 is YFSETQ. The V end was cut by 0 bases, the J end by 7 bases, with 17 bases between. The CDR3 DNA reads as TGCGCCAGCAGCTTGGGGGGCGGTCGGCTGGGTGAGCAGTACTTC. Translated, it gives CASSLGGGRLGEQYF.

This clone appeared a few times. The genes are TRBV20-1 and TRBJ2-7; D is uncertain. CDR3 length: 11 amino acids. Germline V gene lookup returns CDR1 DFQATT and CDR2 SNEGSKA (reference sequence). V dropped 7 bases and J dropped 2 bases, with 9 bases sitting between them. This CDR3 is CSVADPYEQYF. The CDR3 region has the DNA TGCAGTGTGGCGGACCCCTACGAGCAGTACTTC.

This chain uses TRBV23-1 with TRBJ1-5, with unresolved D. TRBV23-1 is placed among ORFs of uncertain function. The length of the CDR3 is 19 residues. The V end lost 11 bases, the J end lost 1 base, and 30 bases lay between the germline ends. The CDR3 is CAGRPGRIDQKESNQPQHF. Here the CDR3 DNA reads TGCGCCGGCCGACCGGGCAGGATCGACCAGAAGGAAAGCAATCAGCCCCAGCATTTT.

The gene calls are TRBV30 and TRBJ2-6; 14 nucleotides align to TRBD2. V gave up 7 bases and J gave up 2 bases; unmatched junction bases: 10. The CDR3 spans 18 residues. The germline V gene encodes CDR1 GTSNPN and CDR2 SVGIG (reference sequence). This CDR3 reads CAYPATSGGAPGANVLTF. CDR3 coding DNA: TGTGCCTACCCCGCGACTAGCGGGGGGGCGCCTGGGGCCAACGTCCTGACTTTC.

The V call is TRBV7-9, the J call TRBJ2-7, with a tentative D call TRBD2 (5 bases). Trimming stripped 8 bases from V and 2 bases from J, with 13 bases between. CDR1 SEHNR and CDR2 FQNEAQ come from the germline V gene (reference sequence). This CDR3 region has 13 residues. CDR3 sequence reads: CASSAGVPYEQYF. CDR3 sequence (DNA): TGTGCCAGCTCCGCCGGGGTCCCCTACGAGCAGTACTTC.

This clone has only a few counts. This chain links TRBV27 with TRBJ1-2; D perhaps matches TRBD1 (6 bases). The germline CDR1 and CDR2 sequences are MNHEY and SMNVEV (reference sequence). Trimming pared 3 bases from V and 2 bases from J, leaving 7 bases between. The CDR3 has 13 residues. CDR3 nucleotide sequence: TGTGCCAGCAGTTTCCAGGGGAACTATGGCTACACCTTC. Its translation is CASSFQGNYGYTF.

The chain employs TRBV28 and TRBJ2-1, with 7 nucleotides matching TRBD2. CDR3 size: 14 residues. CDR1 and CDR2 (germline): MDHEN, SYDVKM. V lost 3 bases to trimming and J lost 7 bases; unmatched junction nucleotides: 6. CDR3 bases: TGTGCCAGCAGTTTTCTAGCGGCCGATAATGAGCAGTTCTTC. It codes for CASSFLAADNEQFF.

This chain links TRBV28 with TRBJ1-1; D perhaps matches TRBD1 (6 bases). V was cut by 7 bases and J by 1 base, with 13 bases left in between. This CDR3 is 14 amino acids long. In germline, CDR1 is MDHEN, CDR2 SYDVKM. CDR3 sequence (DNA): TGTGCCAGCACCTTCCCGGACAGGAACACTGAAGCTTTCTTT. This translates into CASTFPDRNTEAFF.